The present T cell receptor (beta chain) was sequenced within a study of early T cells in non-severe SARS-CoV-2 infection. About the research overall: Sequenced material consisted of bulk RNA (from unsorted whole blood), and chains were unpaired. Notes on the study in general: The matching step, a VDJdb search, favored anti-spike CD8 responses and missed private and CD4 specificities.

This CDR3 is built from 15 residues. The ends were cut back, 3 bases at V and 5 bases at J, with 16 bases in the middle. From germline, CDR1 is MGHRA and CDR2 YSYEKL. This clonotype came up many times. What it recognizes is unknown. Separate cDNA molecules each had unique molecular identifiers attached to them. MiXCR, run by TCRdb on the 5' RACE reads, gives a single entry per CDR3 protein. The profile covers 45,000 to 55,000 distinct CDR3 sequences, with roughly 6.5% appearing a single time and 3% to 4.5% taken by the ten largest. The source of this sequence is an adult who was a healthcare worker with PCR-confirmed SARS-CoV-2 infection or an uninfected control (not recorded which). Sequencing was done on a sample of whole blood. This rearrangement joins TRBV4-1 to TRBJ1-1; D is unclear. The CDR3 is CASSQGLTGFTEAFF. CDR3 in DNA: TGCGCCAGCAGCCAGGGATTGACCGGGTTTACTGAAGCTTTCTTT.